One sample yielded the 12 T cell receptor beta chains listed below, sequenced in a study of shared clonotypes between healthy human individuals. The naive CD8 subset, CD45RO-negative cells positively selected for CCR7, excluded terminally differentiated effector memory CD45RA+ cells. Profiled with immunoSEQ multiplex PCR; TCRdb holds only in-frame clones, not every one. The table records about 800,000 clones, about 96% of them present only once. The sample comprised naive CD8+ T cells sorted from blood. The source is a man younger than 40 in good health.

The J gene is TRBJ2-7, the V gene TRBV5-4; 7 bases are a match to TRBD2. CDR1 and CDR2 from the germline V gene are SGHNT and YYREEE (reference sequence). J was trimmed by 2 bases and V by 10 bases; bases with no gene match: 9. The length of the CDR3 is 13 residues. CDR3 loop: CALRGAGAYEQYF. In nucleotides, the CDR3 is TGTGCCCTAAGAGGGGCGGGGGCCTACGAGCAGTACTTC.

Comment on this clone: Other DNA sequences in the sample encode the same CDR3. The V call is TRBV7-6, the J call TRBJ2-2, with D possibly TRBD2 on 5 matching bases. The CDR3 runs to 15 residues. CDR1 and CDR2 (germline): SGHVS, FNYEAQ. V was shortened by 7 bases and J by 5 bases, with 17 bases between the two germline ends. The CDR3 spells CASTTRERFTGELFF. The DNA of the CDR3 is TGTGCCAGCACCACAAGGGAGAGATTTACCGGGGAGCTGTTTTTT. Full variable domain (outside the CDR3, taken from reference TRBV7-6 and TRBJ2-2): GAGVSQSPRYKVTKRGQDVALRCDPISGHVSLYWYRQALGQGPEFLTYFNYEAQQDKSGLPNDRFSAERPEGSISTLTIQRTEQRDSAMYRCASTTRERFTGELFFGEGSRLTVL.

The chain couples TRBV7-3 to TRBJ2-7; 7 bases match TRBD2. With V trimmed by 5 bases and J by 4 bases, 5 bases remained unmatched. The CDR3 contains 13 residues. The V gene's germline CDR1 is SGHTA and CDR2 FQGTGA. The DNA for the CDR3 is TGTGCCAGCAGCATCTCCGGGGGGTACGAGCAGTACTTC. Protein sequence: CASSISGGYEQYF. The full variable domain, in which reference TRBV7-3 and TRBJ2-7 provide the parts outside the CDR3, is GAGVSQTPSNKVTEKGKYVELRCDPISGHTALYWYRQSLGQGPEFLIYFQGTGAADDSGLPNDRFFAVRPEGSVSTLKIQRTERGDSAVYLCASSISGGYEQYFGPGTRLTVT.

This rearrangement joins TRBV7-7 to TRBJ2-3; possible D gene TRBD2, 5 bases. V was pared by 3 bases and J by 4 bases, with 11 bases between. This CDR3 comprises 14 residues. CDR1 SSHAT and CDR2 FNYEAQ come from the germline V gene (reference sequence). In DNA, the CDR3 is TGTGCCAGCAGCTTCAGTAGCGCCCCAGATACGCAGTATTTT. Amino acids: CASSFSSAPDTQYF.

The sample holds one count of this clone. The chain employs TRBV7-8 and TRBJ2-7; tentatively, D is TRBD2 (6 bases). The CDR3 runs 16 residues. Trimming removed 3 bases from V and 2 bases from J, with 17 bases in between. Per germline, CDR1 SGHVS and CDR2 FQNEAQ. CDR3 protein: CASSFPSGPAPYEQYF. The CDR3 bases are TGTGCCAGCAGCTTTCCGAGCGGGCCCGCGCCCTACGAGCAGTACTTC.

This clone has just one count. The chain carries TRBV12-2 and TRBJ1-5; the table's D call TRBD1 went unverified against the DNA. TRBV12-2 is listed as a pseudogene. The CDR3 runs to 17 residues. The chain's CDR3 is CASRLGQGQGYNQPQHF. DNA of the CDR3: TGTGCAAGTCGCTTAGGACAGGGACAGGGCTACAATCAGCCCCAGCATTTT.

V gene TRBV15 combines with J gene TRBJ2-7; D gene unclear. The V gene lost 3 bases and the J gene lost 3 bases, with 3 bases spanning the gap. CDR3 length: 11 amino acids. CDR1 and CDR2 (germline): LNHNV, YYDKDF (reference sequence). CDR3 residues: CATSSDYEQYF. The CDR3, as DNA: TGTGCCACCAGCAGCGACTACGAGCAGTACTTC. Full variable domain (rest looked up from reference TRBV15 and TRBJ2-7): DAMVIQNPRYQVTQFGKPVTLSCSQTLNHNVMYWYQQKSSQAPKLLFHYYDKDFNNEADTPDNFQSRRPNTSFCFLDIRSPGLGDTAMYLCATSSDYEQYFGPGTRLTVT.

With regard to this clone: Different DNA sequences within this sample yield the same CDR3. The chain is built from TRBV29-1 and TRBJ2-1; D gene ambiguous. Germline V gene sequence: CDR1 SQVTM, CDR2 ANQGSEA. V lost 1 base, J lost 7 bases, and 2 bases lay in between. The CDR3 is made up of 10 amino acids. DNA for the CDR3: TGCAGCGTTGAAGGGAATGAGCAGTTCTTC. This encodes CSVEGNEQFF.

The chain employs TRBV5-5 and TRBJ2-5; tentatively, D is TRBD2 (6 bases). Germline-derived CDR1 and CDR2 are SGHKS and YYEKEE (reference sequence). There are 18 residues in the CDR3. V shed 0 bases and J shed 0 bases, with 18 bases lying between them. DNA of the CDR3: TGTGCCAGCAGCTTGGGTCTCTATAGCGGCACCAACCAAGAGACCCAGTACTTC. Amino acid sequence: CASSLGLYSGTNQETQYF.

The chain has TRBV27 and TRBJ2-7; D gene uncertain. Per germline, CDR1 MNHEY and CDR2 SMNVEV (reference sequence). This CDR3 is 13 amino acids long. With 4 bases removed from V and 7 bases from J, the gap between germline ends came to 14 bases. The DNA of the CDR3 is TGTGCCAGCAGTTCGCCGAGCCACCTGGAGCAGTACTTC. This gives the protein CASSSPSHLEQYF.

V and J are TRBV5-4 and TRBJ1-2; the match to TRBD1 covers 7 bases. Germline V gives CDR1 SGHNT, CDR2 YYREEE (reference sequence). Trimming removed 4 bases from V and 3 bases from J; junction bases left unmatched: 6. This CDR3 comprises 14 residues. This CDR3 reads CASSPEQGDYGYTF. Written as DNA, the CDR3 is TGTGCCAGCAGCCCAGAGCAGGGGGACTATGGCTACACCTTC.

J is TRBJ2-6 and V is TRBV18; 7 positions match TRBD1. V lost 8 bases to trimming and J lost 0 bases; unmatched junction nucleotides: 10. There are 17 residues in the CDR3. CDR1 and CDR2 (germline): KGHSH, LQKENI. CDR3 sequence: CASPEGAPFSGANVLTF. DNA for the CDR3: TGTGCCAGCCCTGAGGGGGCACCTTTCTCTGGGGCCAACGTCCTGACTTTC.